Below are 4 T cell receptor beta chains sequenced from a single sample in a study of blood T cell repertoires in COVID-19. TCRdb's copy holds only in-frame clones and misses some; the assay was immunoSEQ multiplex PCR. The sample contains tens of thousands of clones, roughly 70% of which appear only once. Sample: peripheral blood. The receptors originated from a woman in her fifties or sixties with active or convalescent COVID-19.

The V and J genes are TRBV9 and TRBJ2-5; TRBD1 matches at 8 bases. J gave up 1 base and V 0 bases, and 5 bases lay outside the gene matches. The CDR3 covers 16 residues. CDR1 SGDLS and CDR2 YYNGEE come from the germline V gene. The CDR3 DNA sequence: TGTGCCAGCAGCGTAGTAACAGGGGGGCTCCAAGAGACCCAGTACTTC. As protein: CASSVVTGGLQETQYF.

This rearrangement joins TRBV9 to TRBJ2-5; TRBD1 might be the D (6 bases). This CDR3 has 14 residues. Trimming took off 3 bases at V and 5 bases at J, with 14 bases between the two ends. The germline V gene encodes CDR1 SGDLS and CDR2 YYNGEE. CDR3 nucleotide sequence: TGTGCCAGCAGCGCAGACAGGTTTGGCGAGACCCAGTACTTC. Amino acids: CASSADRFGETQYF.

V gene TRBV24-1 combines with J gene TRBJ2-3; TRBD2 might be the D (6 bases). Germline V gene sequence: CDR1 KGHDR, CDR2 SFDVKD. The CDR3 extends over 15 amino acids. Trimming stripped 0 bases from V and 4 bases from J, with 10 bases between. The chain's CDR3 is CATSDLGGSPDTQYF. CDR3 nucleotides: TGTGCCACCAGTGATTTGGGGGGGTCGCCAGATACGCAGTATTTT.

The chain recombines TRBV13 with TRBJ2-4; perhaps TRBD2 as D (5 bases). The CDR3 spans 14 residues. Germline V gene sequence: CDR1 PRHDT, CDR2 FYEKMQ (reference sequence). Trimming stripped 5 bases from V and 7 bases from J, with 15 bases between. CDR3 sequence (DNA): TGTGCCAGCAGCCGCCCGGAGGCGGGTAACATTCAGTACTTC. Translation: CASSRPEAGNIQYF. The full variable domain, in which reference TRBV13 and TRBJ2-4 provide the parts outside the CDR3, is AAGVIQSPRHLIKEKRETATLKCYPIPRHDTVYWYQQGPGQDPQFLISFYEKMQSDKGSIPDRFSAQQFSDYHSELNMSSLELGDSALYFCASSRPEAGNIQYFGAGTRLSVL.